This TCR beta chain was identified during a study of blood T cell repertoires in COVID-19. Study-wide context: Samples taken during acute and convalescent COVID-19 were collected in the United States, Italy and Spain.

How the authors handled the data: Estimates of nucleated cell counts were drawn from the amplification of reference gene primers. Clones were read by immunoSEQ multiplex PCR, and TCRdb kept only the in-frame ones, dropping some. That table supplies the V and J calls and clone size; D and trimming were determined from the DNA. The sample records 150,000 to 200,000 clones, 86% being singletons. V shed 6 bases, J shed 4 bases, and the junction held 18 bases outside the gene matches. The CDR3 sequence is 18 residues long. CDR1 is LNHDA, CDR2 SQIVND, per germline (reference sequence). This TCR was sampled from a woman of 80 years or more in a cohort sampled during active or convalescent COVID-19. The sequenced material came from peripheral blood. This chain links TRBV19 with TRBJ2-3; 8 nucleotides match TRBD1. The CDR3 loop is CASRRTRGQVVGSDTQYF. CDR3 in DNA: TGTGCCAGTAGAAGGACCAGGGGACAGGTTGTCGGGTCAGATACGCAGTATTTT.